Below are 24 T cell receptor beta chains sequenced from a single sample in a study of early T cells in non-severe SARS-CoV-2 infection. TCRdb fed the 5' RACE reads into MiXCR, producing one record per CDR3 protein. The table shows 65,000 to 95,000 distinct CDR3 sequences, with roughly 9.4% occurring only once. The specimen sequenced was whole blood. Every receptor here comes from an adult who was a healthcare worker with PCR-confirmed SARS-CoV-2 infection or an uninfected control (not recorded which).

This clonotype was detected ten times or more. This chain links TRBV27 with TRBJ2-2; D ambiguous. Germline V CDR1 and CDR2: MNHEY, SMNVEV (reference sequence). The CDR3 is made up of 16 amino acids. V gave up 3 bases and J gave up 0 bases, with 11 bases separating them. DNA of the CDR3: TGTGCCAGCAGTTTTCTGACGACCTCGAACACCGGGGAGCTGTTTTTT. Translated: CASSFLTTSNTGELFF.

The chain combines TRBV4-1 with TRBJ2-5; 9 nucleotides line up with TRBD2. In germline, CDR1 is MGHRA, CDR2 YSYEKL. This CDR3 comprises 15 residues. J gave up 1 base and V 5 bases, and 5 bases lay outside the gene matches. In DNA, the CDR3 is TGCGCCAGCAGCTGGCTAGCGGGGCTCCAAGAGACCCAGTACTTC. Its protein is CASSWLAGLQETQYF.

In its sample, this clonotype was seen once. This may come from a read error, since a much larger clone is one base off. The chain joins TRBV7-3 to TRBJ2-2, with D perhaps matching TRBD2 (5 bases). This CDR3 region has 13 residues. Looked up from germline, CDR1 is SGHTA and CDR2 is FQGTGA. Here the CDR3 DNA reads TGTGCCAGCAGCTTTTCTGTTACTGGGGAGCTGCTTTTT. As protein: CASSFSVTGELLF.

The chain is built from TRBV20-1 and TRBJ1-4; D is uncertain. Germline V gives CDR1 DFQATT, CDR2 SNEGSKA (reference sequence). V was shortened by 1 base and J by 8 bases, with 14 bases between the two germline ends. The CDR3 consists of 14 residues. The CDR3 is CSARVRGEEEKLFF. The CDR3 coding sequence is TGCAGTGCTAGAGTGCGCGGAGAAGAGGAAAAACTGTTTTTT.

The table lists this clonotype with many counts. This chain uses TRBV12-3 or TRBV12-4 with TRBJ1-1; perhaps TRBD1 as D (5 bases). CDR3 length: 13 amino acids. V lost 7 bases and J 9 bases, leaving 18 bases between the germline ends. This CDR3 is CASTPWGGGKAFF. DNA for the CDR3: TGTGCCAGCACCCCCTGGGGGGGAGGAAAAGCTTTCTTT.

This clonotype was seen ten or more times. The rearrangement links TRBV20-1 to TRBJ1-5; weak D call: TRBD1 (6 bases). Per germline, CDR1 DFQATT and CDR2 SNEGSKA (reference sequence). Trimming removed 5 bases from V and 0 bases from J, with 17 bases in between. The CDR3 has 16 residues. The CDR3 sequence is CSAFPGGRYSNQPQHF. The DNA of the CDR3 is TGCAGTGCTTTCCCGGGGGGCAGATATAGCAATCAGCCCCAGCATTTT.

This clonotype was detected ten times or more. The gene calls are TRBV7-2 and TRBJ2-7; D gene uncertain. V gave up 5 bases and J gave up 6 bases, with 23 bases separating them. CDR3 length: 16 amino acids. CDR1 and CDR2 from the germline V gene are SGHTA and FQGNSA. This CDR3 reads CASSPRVGAAASEQYF. In nucleotides, the CDR3 is TGTGCCAGCAGCCCCCGCGTGGGTGCCGCCGCAAGCGAGCAGTACTTC. Supplemented by reference TRBV7-2 and TRBJ2-7, the full variable domain reads GAGVSQSPSNKVTEKGKDVELRCDPISGHTALYWYRQSLGQGLEFLIYFQGNSAPDKSGLPSDRFSAERTGGSVSTLTIQRTQQEDSAVYLCASSPRVGAAASEQYFGPGTRLTVT.

In its sample, this clonotype was seen a few times. The rearrangement links TRBV27 to TRBJ2-1; the match to TRBD2 covers 7 bases. The CDR3 extends over 15 amino acids. The germline gives CDR1 MNHEY, CDR2 SMNVEV (reference sequence). The ends lost 6 bases at V and 5 bases at J; junction bases unmatched: 10. The CDR3 region is CASSPSGGSNNEQFF. CDR3 coding DNA: TGTGCCAGCAGCCCTAGTGGCGGGAGTAACAATGAGCAGTTCTTC.

In this sample, this clonotype turned up many times. The rearrangement joins TRBV28 to TRBJ2-1; 13 bases agree with TRBD2. The CDR3 is 19 amino acids. V shed 4 bases and J 0 bases; nucleotides not matched to a gene: 9. CDR1 and CDR2 from the germline V gene are MDHEN and SYDVKM. The CDR3 DNA follows: TGTGCCAGCAGTTCCTCGGGACTAGCGGGGCCCAGCTCCTACAATGAGCAGTTCTTC. Translation gives CASSSSGLAGPSSYNEQFF.

This clonotype occurred many times. V and J are TRBV5-1 and TRBJ2-1, with 10 positions matching TRBD2. The CDR3 covers 17 residues. CDR1 and CDR2 (germline): SGHRS, YFSETQ. The V and J ends lost 0 bases and 7 bases, in that order; junction bases with no gene match: 10. The CDR3 DNA reads TGCGCCAGCAGCTTGGACCTAGCGGGAGCAGTTCTAAATGAGCAGTTCTTC. Its translation is CASSLDLAGAVLNEQFF.

This clonotype came up many times. This chain joins TRBV10-3 and TRBJ2-1; D is unresolved. CDR3 length: 12 residues. Trimming pared 0 bases from V and 8 bases from J, leaving 5 bases between. CDR1 is ENHRY, CDR2 SYGVKD, per germline. The CDR3 is CAISESGDEQFF. The DNA for the CDR3 is TGTGCCATCAGTGAGTCAGGCGATGAGCAGTTCTTC.

At least ten counts were recorded for this clonotype. The V call is TRBV6-1, the J call TRBJ1-5, with D perhaps matching TRBD1 (5 bases). V lost 3 bases and J 2 bases, leaving 14 bases between the germline ends. Germline V gives CDR1 MNHNS, CDR2 SASEGT. The CDR3 length is 16 residues. CDR3 nucleotides: TGTGCCAGCAGTGACGGAGGGAAGGGGCGCAATCAGCCCCAGCATTTT. Amino acid sequence: CASSDGGKGRNQPQHF.

This clonotype was observed at least ten times. The rearrangement uses TRBV19 and TRBJ1-2; possible D gene TRBD1, 6 bases. Deletions cut 7 bases from V and 7 bases from J, with 16 bases between. This CDR3 is built from 13 residues. CDR1 is LNHDA and CDR2 is SQIVND in the germline V gene (reference sequence). CDR3 sequence reads: CASTIGGRGGYTF. CDR3 nucleotides: TGTGCCAGTACCATCGGGGGGCGAGGTGGCTACACCTTC.

This clonotype has a handful of counts. The rearrangement uses TRBV10-3 and TRBJ2-7; D not resolved. The CDR3 length is 12 residues. The V end was cut by 4 bases, the J end by 3 bases, with 7 bases between. Per germline, CDR1 ENHRY and CDR2 SYGVKD. The CDR3 loop reads CAISANRYEQYF. The CDR3 bases are TGTGCCATCAGTGCCAACCGCTACGAGCAGTACTTC.

The chain combines TRBV27 with TRBJ1-2, with D possibly matching TRBD1 (6 bases). This CDR3 has 16 residues. CDR1 and CDR2 from the germline V gene are MNHEY and SMNVEV (reference sequence). Trimming took off 6 bases at V and 5 bases at J, with 22 bases between the two ends. The DNA of the CDR3 is TGTGCCAGCAGCTCAAGGGAGAAACAGGGACCTTATGGCTACACCTTC. This encodes CASSSREKQGPYGYTF.

The rearrangement joins TRBV5-1 to TRBJ2-7, with a weak D call TRBD2 (6 bases). Germline V CDR1 and CDR2: SGHRS, YFSETQ. There are 17 residues in the CDR3. V was trimmed by 0 bases and J by 6 bases, leaving 22 bases between them. The CDR3 loop is CASSLASILARAGEQYF. The CDR3 nucleotides are TGCGCCAGCAGCTTGGCCTCGATACTAGCACGCGCGGGCGAGCAGTACTTC.

This clonotype was seen repeatedly, ten times or more. The chain joins TRBV7-3 to TRBJ1-1; the D gene is possibly TRBD1 (5 bases). Germline CDR1 and CDR2: SGHTA and FQGTGA. The V end lost 5 bases, the J end lost 0 bases, and 13 bases lay between the germline ends. The CDR3 consists of 15 residues. Here the CDR3 DNA reads TGTGCCAGCAGCCCAGGGATCCGACTGAACACTGAAGCTTTCTTT. Translation gives CASSPGIRLNTEAFF.

This clonotype was observed many times. The chain is built from TRBV19 and TRBJ1-5; no clear D. The CDR3 consists of 13 residues. The germline V and J ends were trimmed by 2 bases and 5 bases, with 7 bases remaining between them. The germline CDR1 and CDR2 sequences are LNHDA and SQIVND (reference sequence). CDR3 DNA: TGTGCCAGTAGTATATTGCGGGATCAGCCCCAGCATTTT. It encodes CASSILRDQPQHF.

This clonotype has at least ten counts. The chain uses TRBV19 and TRBJ2-2, with a possible D match to TRBD2 (6 bases). CDR3 length equals 15 residues. V lost 5 bases and J lost 5, with 15 bases in between. Germline V CDR1 and CDR2: LNHDA, SQIVND (reference sequence). The CDR3 region has the DNA TGTGCCAGTAGTCCAACTAGCAGACGGACCGGGGAGCTGTTTTTT. This translates into CASSPTSRRTGELFF.

The sample holds many counts of this clonotype. The J gene is TRBJ2-7, the V gene TRBV13, with 12 bases that match TRBD2. Germline V gives CDR1 PRHDT, CDR2 FYEKMQ (reference sequence). With 4 bases clipped from V and 5 bases from J, the junction kept 12 bases outside the gene matches. The length of the CDR3 is 17 residues. The CDR3 loop reads CASSWRLAGGPKNEQYF. DNA for the CDR3: TGTGCCAGCAGCTGGCGCCTAGCGGGAGGGCCAAAGAACGAGCAGTACTTC.

This sequence joins TRBV13 and TRBJ2-7, with 8 bases matching TRBD2. Per germline, CDR1 PRHDT and CDR2 FYEKMQ (reference sequence). There are 12 residues in the CDR3. V lost 8 bases, J lost 4 bases, and 4 bases stayed unmatched. This chain's CDR3 is CASGLAGYEQYF. The CDR3, as DNA: TGTGCCAGCGGACTAGCTGGGTACGAGCAGTACTTC.

This clonotype was detected only a few times. V usage is TRBV15 and J usage is TRBJ1-1, with D unresolved. This CDR3 region has 11 residues. V gave up 8 bases and J gave up 7 bases, with 11 bases separating them. Per the germline V gene, CDR1 is LNHNV and CDR2 is YYDKDF (reference sequence). The CDR3 region has the DNA TGTGCCACCTTCGGTGGCCTTGAAGCTTTCTTT. Its translation is CATFGGLEAFF.

This clonotype was recorded many times. V usage is TRBV28 and J usage is TRBJ2-7, with D possibly being TRBD2 (6 bases). This CDR3 region has 14 residues. Per germline, CDR1 MDHEN and CDR2 SYDVKM. V was shortened by 7 bases and J by 2 bases, with 15 bases between the two germline ends. CDR3 bases: TGTGCCAGCACCACCAGGCGCGGGGCCTACGAGCAGTACTTC. Protein product: CASTTRRGAYEQYF.

DNA for the CDR3: TGTGCCAGCAGTTTAGAAGCGAGAAAACTGTTTTTT. As protein: CASSLEARKLFF. The chain recombines TRBV12-3 or TRBV12-4 with TRBJ1-4; D is ambiguous. CDR3 length: 12 amino acids. The V and J ends lost 1 base and 10 bases respectively, with 7 bases between them.